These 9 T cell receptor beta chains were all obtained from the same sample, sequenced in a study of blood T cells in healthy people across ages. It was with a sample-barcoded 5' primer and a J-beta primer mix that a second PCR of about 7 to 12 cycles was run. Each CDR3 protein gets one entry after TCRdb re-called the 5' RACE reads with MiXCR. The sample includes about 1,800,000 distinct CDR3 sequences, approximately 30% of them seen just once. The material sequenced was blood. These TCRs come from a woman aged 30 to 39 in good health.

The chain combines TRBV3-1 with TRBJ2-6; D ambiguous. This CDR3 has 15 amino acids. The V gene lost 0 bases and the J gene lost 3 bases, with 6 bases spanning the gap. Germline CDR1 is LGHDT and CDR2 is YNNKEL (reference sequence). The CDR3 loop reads CASSQDPGGANVLTF. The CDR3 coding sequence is TGTGCCAGCAGCCAAGATCCGGGTGGGGCCAACGTCCTGACTTTC.

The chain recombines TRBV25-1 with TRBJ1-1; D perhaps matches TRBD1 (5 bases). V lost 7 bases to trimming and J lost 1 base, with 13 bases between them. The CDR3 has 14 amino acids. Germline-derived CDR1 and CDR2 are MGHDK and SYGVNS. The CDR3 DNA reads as TGTGCCAGCATGGCCACAGGCACGAACACTGAAGCTTTCTTT. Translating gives CASMATGTNTEAFF.

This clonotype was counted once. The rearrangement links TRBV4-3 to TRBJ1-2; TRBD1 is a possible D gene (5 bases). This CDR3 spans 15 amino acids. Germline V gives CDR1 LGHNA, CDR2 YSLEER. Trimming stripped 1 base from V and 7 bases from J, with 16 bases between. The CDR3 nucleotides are TGCGCCAGCAGCCAAGGTGGTAAGGCGACAGCTGGCTACACCTTC. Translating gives CASSQGGKATAGYTF.

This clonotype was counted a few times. Written as DNA, the CDR3 is TGTGCCAGCAGTCCATACAGGGGAGCTGAAGCTTTCTTT. Translated: CASSPYRGAEAFF. The rearrangement joins TRBV12-3 or TRBV12-4 to TRBJ1-1; 7 bases fit TRBD1. The ends lost 5 bases at V and 6 bases at J; junction bases unmatched: 6. This CDR3 has 13 amino acids.

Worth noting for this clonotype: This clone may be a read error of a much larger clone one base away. CDR3 nucleotides: TGTGTCAGCACGGGACAGGGTTACGAGCAGTACTTC. Protein sequence: CVSTGQGYEQYF. J is TRBJ2-5 and V is TRBV28, with 9 bases aligning to TRBD1. The J call may be incorrect, as the DNA end agrees better with TRBJ2-7. This CDR3 comprises 12 residues. Germline CDR1 MDHEN, CDR2 SYDVKM.

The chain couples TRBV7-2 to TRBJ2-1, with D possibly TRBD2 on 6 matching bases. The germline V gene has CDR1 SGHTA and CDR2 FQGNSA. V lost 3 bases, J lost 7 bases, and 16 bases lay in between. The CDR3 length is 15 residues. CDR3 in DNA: TGTGCCAGCAGCTTCGGGAGTCCCGGAGGTAATGAGCAGTTCTTC. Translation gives CASSFGSPGGNEQFF.

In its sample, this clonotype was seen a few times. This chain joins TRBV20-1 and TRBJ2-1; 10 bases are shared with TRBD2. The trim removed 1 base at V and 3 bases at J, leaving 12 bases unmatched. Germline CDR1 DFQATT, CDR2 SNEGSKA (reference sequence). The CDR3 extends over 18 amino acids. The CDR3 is CSARGKPSGRALYNEQFF. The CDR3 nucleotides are TGCAGTGCTAGAGGTAAACCAAGCGGGAGGGCTCTCTACAATGAGCAGTTCTTC.

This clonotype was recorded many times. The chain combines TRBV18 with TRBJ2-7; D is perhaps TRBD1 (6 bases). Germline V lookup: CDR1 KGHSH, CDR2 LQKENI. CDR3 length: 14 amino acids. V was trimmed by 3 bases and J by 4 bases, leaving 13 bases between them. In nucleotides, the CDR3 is TGTGCCAGCTCACCCCCGGGACACGAATACGAGCAGTACTTC. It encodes CASSPPGHEYEQYF.

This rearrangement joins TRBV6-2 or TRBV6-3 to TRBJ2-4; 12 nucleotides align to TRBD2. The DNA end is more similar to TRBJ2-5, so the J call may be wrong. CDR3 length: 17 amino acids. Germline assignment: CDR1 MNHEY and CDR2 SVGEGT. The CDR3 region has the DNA TGTGCCAGCACTCAACCAGGACTAGCGGGATTGGAAGAGACCCAGTACTTC. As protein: CASTQPGLAGLEETQYF.